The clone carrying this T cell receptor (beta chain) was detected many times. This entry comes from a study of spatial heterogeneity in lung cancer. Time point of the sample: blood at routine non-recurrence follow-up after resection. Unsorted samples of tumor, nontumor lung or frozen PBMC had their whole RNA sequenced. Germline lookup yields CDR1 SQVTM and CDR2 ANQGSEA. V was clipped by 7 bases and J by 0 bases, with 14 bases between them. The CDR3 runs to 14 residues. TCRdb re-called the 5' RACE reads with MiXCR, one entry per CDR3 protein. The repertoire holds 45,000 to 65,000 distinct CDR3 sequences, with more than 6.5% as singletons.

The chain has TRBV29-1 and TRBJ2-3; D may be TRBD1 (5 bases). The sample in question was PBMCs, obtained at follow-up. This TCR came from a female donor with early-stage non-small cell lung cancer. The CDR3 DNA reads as TGCAGCGCTGGGGCGACAGCTAGCACAGATACGCAGTATTTT. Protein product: CSAGATASTDTQYF.